The next 14 T cell receptor beta chains were all read from a single sample in a study of CD8+ T cells in alopecia areata. As for treatment: oral pan-JAK inhibitor, 5-10 mg twice daily. The sequencing template was cDNA reverse transcribed from extracted RNA. Profiled with immunoSEQ multiplex PCR; TCRdb holds only in-frame clones, not every one. Of fewer than 110,000 clones in the sample, roughly 56% are singletons; the top ten hold less than 20%. The input for sequencing was CD8+ T cells sorted from blood, taken at approximately week 60, from a patient treated with tofacitinib. Receptors were obtained from a human donor with alopecia areata.

V and J are TRBV14 and TRBJ2-7; tentatively, D is TRBD1 (6 bases). There are 14 residues in the CDR3. Trimming shortened V by 3 bases and J by 0 bases, and 9 bases separated the two germline ends. Germline V CDR1 and CDR2: SGHDN, FVKESK. CDR3 DNA sequence: TGTGCCAGCAGCCAGACAGGCGTCTCCTACGAGCAGTACTTC. Protein sequence: CASSQTGVSYEQYF.

This chain links TRBV6-6 with TRBJ2-7; 8 bases are shared with TRBD2. The CDR3 covers 12 residues. Germline V gives CDR1 MNHNY, CDR2 SVGAGI (reference sequence). Losses at the gene ends were 7 bases for V and 5 bases for J; bases not matched to a gene: 4. CDR3 protein: CASNERGNEQYF. Written as DNA, the CDR3 is TGTGCCAGCAACGAGCGGGGGAACGAGCAGTACTTC.

The CDR3 DNA reads TGCGCCAGCAGCAGGGGGGCTGAAGCTTTCTTT. Protein sequence: CASSRGAEAFF. The rearrangement joins TRBV5-1 to TRBJ1-1; TRBD1 is a possible D gene (6 bases). With 4 bases removed from V and 6 bases from J, the gap between germline ends came to 7 bases. The CDR3 extends over 11 amino acids. The germline V gene has CDR1 SGHRS and CDR2 YFSETQ.

The V call is TRBV5-6, the J call TRBJ2-7, with no clear D. CDR1 is SGHDT, CDR2 YYEEEE, per germline. V dropped 0 bases and J dropped 1 base, with 5 bases sitting between them. The CDR3 spans 13 residues. The CDR3 is CASSLVGSYEQYF. CDR3 bases: TGTGCCAGCAGCTTGGTCGGTTCCTACGAGCAGTACTTC.

In DNA form, the CDR3 reads TGTGCCAGCAGCAGAGCCGGGACGGCCTTCGCGGAGCAGTACTTC. Translation gives CASSRAGTAFAEQYF. The chain uses TRBV9 and TRBJ2-7; tentatively, D is TRBD1 or TRBD2 (5 bases each). The CDR3 is made up of 15 amino acids. Deletions cut 4 bases from V and 7 bases from J, with 21 bases between. Germline V gene lookup returns CDR1 SGDLS and CDR2 YYNGEE. Complete variable domain (other parts from reference TRBV9 and TRBJ2-7): DSGVTQTPKHLITATGQRVTLRCSPRSGDLSVYWYQQSLDQGLQFLIQYYNGEERAKGNILERFSAQQFPDLHSELNLSSLELGDSALYFCASSRAGTAFAEQYFGPGTRLTVT.

This clone showed up just a few times. The V and J genes are TRBV27 and TRBJ1-2; weak D call: TRBD1 (5 bases). This CDR3 contains 14 residues. V lost 0 bases to trimming and J lost 8 bases, with 13 bases between them. Germline lookup yields CDR1 MNHEY and CDR2 SMNVEV (reference sequence). In DNA, the CDR3 is TGTGCCAGCAGTTTATCCTCAGGGCCCAGCGGCTACACCTTC. Its translation is CASSLSSGPSGYTF.

The chain's CDR3 is CASSRSKEQFF. The CDR3, as DNA: TGTGCCAGCAGCCGCAGTAAGGAGCAGTTCTTC. The rearrangement uses TRBV7-9 and TRBJ2-1; no reliable D call. Germline V CDR1 and CDR2: SEHNR, FQNEAQ (reference sequence). Between the trimmed V and J ends, which lost 5 bases and 10 bases, there was a span of 9 bases. The CDR3 runs to 11 residues.

The V gene is TRBV7-9, the J gene TRBJ1-6; D gene unclear. This CDR3 region has 12 residues. V lost 2 bases and J 7 bases, leaving 3 bases between the germline ends. Germline CDR1 reads SEHNR; CDR2 reads FQNEAQ (reference sequence). CDR3 sequence (DNA): TGTGCCAGCAGCTTACACAATTCACCCCTCCACTTT. It encodes CASSLHNSPLHF.

This CDR3 reads CASSLAQDIQYF. The CDR3 nucleotides read TGTGCCAGCAGCTTGGCCCAGGACATTCAGTACTTC. This sequence joins TRBV5-6 and TRBJ2-4; D is undetermined. This CDR3 is 12 amino acids long. V was pared by 0 bases and J by 8 bases, with 6 bases between. Germline V gives CDR1 SGHDT, CDR2 YYEEEE.

The chain joins TRBV6-1 to TRBJ2-1; D might be TRBD1 or TRBD2, each matching 5 bases. CDR3 length: 16 amino acids. The germline gives CDR1 MNHNS, CDR2 SASEGT. Trimming removed 2 bases from V and 0 bases from J, with 11 bases in between. DNA for the CDR3: TGTGCCAGCAGTGAAACCCCAGGGAGCTCCTACAATGAGCAGTTCTTC. Amino acid sequence: CASSETPGSSYNEQFF.

The V call is TRBV11-2, the J call TRBJ2-1; D unresolved. Trimming took 8 bases from V and 0 from J, leaving 2 bases between them. Per germline, CDR1 SGHAT and CDR2 FQNNGV. The CDR3 runs 11 residues. The DNA of the CDR3 is TGTGCCAGCCACTCCTACAATGAGCAGTTCTTC. Translation gives CASHSYNEQFF.

This sequence joins TRBV28 and TRBJ2-5, with 8 bases lining up with TRBD1. Germline loops: CDR1 MDHEN, CDR2 SYDVKM. V lost 6 bases, J lost 4 bases, and 10 bases stayed unmatched. The CDR3 totals 15 residues. The CDR3 DNA sequence: TGTGCCAGCAGCGCAGGGGGCGGATACTTAGAGACCCAGTACTTC. Translated: CASSAGGGYLETQYF.

This chain links TRBV13 with TRBJ1-1; a weak D match, TRBD1 (6 bases). This CDR3 contains 14 residues. CDR1 is PRHDT and CDR2 is FYEKMQ in the germline V gene (reference sequence). V lost 0 bases and J 5 bases, leaving 10 bases between the germline ends. The CDR3 reads CASSLGQGATEAFF. CDR3 coding DNA: TGTGCCAGCAGCTTAGGACAGGGAGCTACTGAAGCTTTCTTT.

This chain uses TRBV2 with TRBJ1-6; 9 positions match TRBD1. The CDR3 runs 15 residues. After removal of 7 bases from V and 8 bases from J, the junction contained 9 bases not matched to a gene. Germline V gene sequence: CDR1 SNHLY, CDR2 FYNNEI. In DNA form, the CDR3 reads TGTGCCAGCAAAGATTCAACAGGGGGCCATTCACCCCTCCACTTT. Its translation is CASKDSTGGHSPLHF.